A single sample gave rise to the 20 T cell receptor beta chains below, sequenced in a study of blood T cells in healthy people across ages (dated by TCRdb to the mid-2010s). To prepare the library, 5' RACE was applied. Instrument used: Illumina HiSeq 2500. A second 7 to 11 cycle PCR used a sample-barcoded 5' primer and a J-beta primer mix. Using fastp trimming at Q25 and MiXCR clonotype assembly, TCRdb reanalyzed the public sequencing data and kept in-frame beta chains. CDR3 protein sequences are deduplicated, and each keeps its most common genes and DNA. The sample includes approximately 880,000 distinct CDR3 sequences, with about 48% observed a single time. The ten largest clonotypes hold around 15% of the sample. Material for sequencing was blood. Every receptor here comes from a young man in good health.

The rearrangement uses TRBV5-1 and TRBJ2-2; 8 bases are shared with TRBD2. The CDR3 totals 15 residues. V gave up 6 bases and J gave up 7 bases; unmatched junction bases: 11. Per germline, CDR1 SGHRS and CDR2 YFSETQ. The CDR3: CASKNVAGGIGELFF. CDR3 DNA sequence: TGCGCCAGCAAGAACGTTGCGGGAGGTATCGGGGAGCTGTTTTTT.

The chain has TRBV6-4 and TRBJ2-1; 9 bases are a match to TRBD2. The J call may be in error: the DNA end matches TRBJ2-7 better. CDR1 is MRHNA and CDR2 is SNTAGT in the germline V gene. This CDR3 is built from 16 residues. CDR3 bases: TGTGCCAGCAGTGACACCGGGACTAGCTCCTACAATGAGCAGTACTTC. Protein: CASSDTGTSSYNEQYF.

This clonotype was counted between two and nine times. For the CDR3, the DNA is TGTGCCTGGAGTGTCGGGCCCAGCTCCTACAATGAGCAGTTCTTC. Its protein product is CAWSVGPSSYNEQFF. V and J are TRBV30 and TRBJ2-1; D is undetermined. This CDR3 contains 15 residues. Trimming took 0 bases from V and 0 from J, leaving 9 bases between them. Germline V gene data show CDR1 as GTSNPN and CDR2 as SVGIG (reference sequence).

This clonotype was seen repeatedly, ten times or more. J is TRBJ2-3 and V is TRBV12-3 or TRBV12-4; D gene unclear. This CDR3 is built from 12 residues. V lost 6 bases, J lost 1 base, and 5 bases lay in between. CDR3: CASRLGTDTQYF. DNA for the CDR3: TGTGCCAGCAGACTTGGCACAGATACGCAGTATTTT.

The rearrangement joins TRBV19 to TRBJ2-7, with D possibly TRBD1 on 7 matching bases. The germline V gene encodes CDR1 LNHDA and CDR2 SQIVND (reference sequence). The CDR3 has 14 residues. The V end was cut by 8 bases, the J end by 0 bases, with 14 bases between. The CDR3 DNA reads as TGTGCCAGTTCCAGGGGGGTTAACTCCTACGAGCAGTACTTC. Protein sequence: CASSRGVNSYEQYF.

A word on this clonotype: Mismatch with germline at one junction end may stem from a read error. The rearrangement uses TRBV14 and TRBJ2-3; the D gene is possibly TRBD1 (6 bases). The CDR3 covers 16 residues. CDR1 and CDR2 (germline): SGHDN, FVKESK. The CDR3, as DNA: TGTGTCAGCAGCCAAGTTTGGGGGCGCAACCCAGATACGCAGTATTTT. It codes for CVSSQVWGRNPDTQYF.

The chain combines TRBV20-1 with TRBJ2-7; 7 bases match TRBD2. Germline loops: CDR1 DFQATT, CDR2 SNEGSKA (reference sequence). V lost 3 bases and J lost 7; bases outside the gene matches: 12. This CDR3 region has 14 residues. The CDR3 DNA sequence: TGCAGTGCTAGGGTGGGGACTACTAAGGGGGAGCAGTACTTC. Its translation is CSARVGTTKGEQYF.

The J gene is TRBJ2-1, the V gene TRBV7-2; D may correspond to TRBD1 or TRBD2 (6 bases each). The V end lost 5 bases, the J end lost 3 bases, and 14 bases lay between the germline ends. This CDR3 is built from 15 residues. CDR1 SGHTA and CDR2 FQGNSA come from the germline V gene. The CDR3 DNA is TGTGCCAGCAGCCTCGTGGGGGGCGGCTACAATGAGCAGTTCTTC. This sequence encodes CASSLVGGGYNEQFF.

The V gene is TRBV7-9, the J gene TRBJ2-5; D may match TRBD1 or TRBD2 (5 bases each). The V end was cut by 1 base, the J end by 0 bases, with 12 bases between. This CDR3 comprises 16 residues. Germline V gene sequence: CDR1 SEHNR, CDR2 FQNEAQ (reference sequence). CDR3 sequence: CASSLGGTLYQETQYF. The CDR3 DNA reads TGTGCCAGCAGCTTAGGTGGGACCTTGTACCAAGAGACCCAGTACTTC.

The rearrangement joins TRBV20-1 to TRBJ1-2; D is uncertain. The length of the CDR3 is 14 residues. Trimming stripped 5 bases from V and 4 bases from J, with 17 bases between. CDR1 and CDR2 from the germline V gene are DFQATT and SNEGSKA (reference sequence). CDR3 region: CSAHRGGRIYGYTF. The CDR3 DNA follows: TGCAGTGCTCATCGTGGCGGCAGAATCTATGGCTACACCTTC.

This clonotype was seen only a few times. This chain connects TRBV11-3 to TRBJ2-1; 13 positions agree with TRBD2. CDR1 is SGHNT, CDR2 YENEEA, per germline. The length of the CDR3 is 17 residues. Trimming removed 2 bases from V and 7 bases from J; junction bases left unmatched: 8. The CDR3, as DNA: TGTGCCAGCAGCTTACGGACTAGCGGGGGAGGTCGGAATGAGCAGTTCTTC. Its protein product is CASSLRTSGGGRNEQFF.

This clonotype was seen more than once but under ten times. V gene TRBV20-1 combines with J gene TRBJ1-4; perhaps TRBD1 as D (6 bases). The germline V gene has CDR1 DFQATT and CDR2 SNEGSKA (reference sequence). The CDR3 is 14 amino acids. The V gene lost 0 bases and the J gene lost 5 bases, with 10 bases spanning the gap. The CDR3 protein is CSARDSTGNEKLFF. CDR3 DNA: TGCAGTGCTAGAGATAGCACAGGGAATGAAAAACTGTTTTTT.

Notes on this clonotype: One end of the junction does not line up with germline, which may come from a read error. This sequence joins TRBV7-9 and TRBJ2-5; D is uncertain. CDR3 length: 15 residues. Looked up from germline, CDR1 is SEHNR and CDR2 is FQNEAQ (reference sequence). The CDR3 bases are TGTACCAGCAGCTTAGCCCGGCAGGTACAAGAGACCCAGTACTTC. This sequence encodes CTSSLARQVQETQYF.

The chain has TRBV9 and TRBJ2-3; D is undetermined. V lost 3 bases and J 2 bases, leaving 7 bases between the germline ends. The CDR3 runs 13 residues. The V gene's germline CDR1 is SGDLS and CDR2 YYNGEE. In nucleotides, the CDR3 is TGTGCCAGCAGCGGGACGAACACAGATACGCAGTATTTT. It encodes CASSGTNTDTQYF.

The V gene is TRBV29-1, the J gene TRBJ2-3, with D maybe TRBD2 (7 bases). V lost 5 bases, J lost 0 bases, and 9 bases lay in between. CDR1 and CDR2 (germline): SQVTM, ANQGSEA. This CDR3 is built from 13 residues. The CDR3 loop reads CSVRGASTDTQYF. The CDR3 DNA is TGCAGCGTTCGGGGGGCGAGCACAGATACGCAGTATTTT.

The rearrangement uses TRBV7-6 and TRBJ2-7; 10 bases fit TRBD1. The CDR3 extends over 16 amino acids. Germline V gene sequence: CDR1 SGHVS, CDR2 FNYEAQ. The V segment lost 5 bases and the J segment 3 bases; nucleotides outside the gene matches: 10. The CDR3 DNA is TGTGCCAGCAGCCATGGAGCCGGGACAGGGGACTACGAGCAGTACTTC. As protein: CASSHGAGTGDYEQYF.

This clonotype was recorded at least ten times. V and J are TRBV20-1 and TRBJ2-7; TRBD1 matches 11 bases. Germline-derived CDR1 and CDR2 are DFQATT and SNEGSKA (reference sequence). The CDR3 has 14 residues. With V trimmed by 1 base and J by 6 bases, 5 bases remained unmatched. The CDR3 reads CSARVRTGGLEQYF. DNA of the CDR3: TGCAGTGCTAGAGTACGGACAGGGGGCCTCGAGCAGTACTTC.

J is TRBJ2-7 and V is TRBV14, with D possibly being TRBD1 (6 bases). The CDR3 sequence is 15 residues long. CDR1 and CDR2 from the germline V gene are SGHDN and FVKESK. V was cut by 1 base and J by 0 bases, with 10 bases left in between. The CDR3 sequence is CASSQVTGNSYEQYF. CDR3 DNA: TGTGCCAGCAGCCAAGTCACAGGGAACTCCTACGAGCAGTACTTC.

The CDR3 here is CASSSQILYADTQYF. For the CDR3, the DNA is TGTGCCAGCAGTTCGCAGATTCTGTACGCAGATACGCAGTATTTT. V usage is TRBV12-3 or TRBV12-4 and J usage is TRBJ2-3, with D unclear. Between the trimmed V and J ends, which lost 4 bases and 4 bases, there was a span of 15 bases. The CDR3 is made up of 15 amino acids.

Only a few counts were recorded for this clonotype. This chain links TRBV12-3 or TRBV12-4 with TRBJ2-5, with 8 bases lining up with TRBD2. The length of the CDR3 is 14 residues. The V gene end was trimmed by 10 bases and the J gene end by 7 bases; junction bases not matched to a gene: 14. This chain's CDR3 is CATWAGGLSGTQYF. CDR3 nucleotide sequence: TGTGCCACTTGGGCGGGGGGACTTTCAGGGACCCAGTACTTC.